Presented here are 26 T cell receptor beta chains from one specimen sequenced in a study of Tregs in tolerant kidney transplant recipients. The assay was immunoSEQ multiplex PCR, and TCRdb's table has in-frame clones only and misses some. The repertoire holds about 240,000 clones, with 80% to 85% as singletons. Source material: CD4+ T cells from blood. The receptors shown here come from a human donor in good health.

This clone has only a few counts. The chain combines TRBV6-5 with TRBJ1-5; 7 bases match TRBD1. V lost 6 bases, J lost 9 bases, and 11 bases stayed unmatched. The CDR3 sequence is 14 residues long. CDR1 and CDR2 (germline): MNHEY, SVGAGI. The chain's CDR3 is CASSSTGQEMPQHF. CDR3 in DNA: TGTGCCAGCAGCTCTACTGGACAGGAGATGCCCCAGCATTTT.

The chain is built from TRBV18 and TRBJ2-1; tentative D call: TRBD2 (5 bases). V was clipped by 4 bases and J by 2 bases, with 15 bases between them. Germline lookup yields CDR1 KGHSH and CDR2 LQKENI. CDR3 length equals 16 residues. The CDR3 DNA reads TGTGCCAGCTCACGGACTGACGGGCCTCCCTACAATGAGCAGTTCTTC. Its protein is CASSRTDGPPYNEQFF.

The gene calls are TRBV6-6 and TRBJ2-1; D ambiguous. V was trimmed by 8 bases and J by 0 bases, leaving 14 bases between them. Germline V gene sequence: CDR1 MNHNY, CDR2 SVGAGI (reference sequence). CDR3 length: 15 residues. The CDR3 here is CASLPGGSSYNEQFF. The CDR3 DNA sequence: TGTGCCAGCCTTCCGGGTGGGTCCTCCTACAATGAGCAGTTCTTC.

The chain combines TRBV2 with TRBJ1-3; 8 nucleotides agree with TRBD1. The CDR3 covers 17 residues. Germline CDR1 reads SNHLY; CDR2 reads FYNNEI. V was pared by 0 bases and J by 0 bases, with 4 bases of the junction left unmatched. In nucleotides, the CDR3 is TGTGCCAGCAGTGAAGCGGGGGACAGGTACTCTGGAAACACCATATATTTT. The encoded protein is CASSEAGDRYSGNTIYF.

This chain connects TRBV7-9 to TRBJ2-5, with 13 bases lining up with TRBD2. Germline CDR1 is SEHNR and CDR2 is FQNEAQ (reference sequence). Trimming removed 5 bases from V and 5 bases from J; junction bases left unmatched: 11. The CDR3 totals 17 residues. CDR3 amino acids: CASSPRTSGRGRETQYF. CDR3 nucleotide sequence: TGTGCCAGCAGCCCACGGACTAGCGGGAGAGGGAGGGAGACCCAGTACTTC. Full variable domain (missing parts from reference TRBV7-9 and TRBJ2-5): DTGVSQNPRHKITKRGQNVTFRCDPISEHNRLYWYRQTLGQGPEFLTYFQNEAQLEKSRLLSDRFSAERPKGSFSTLEIQRTEQGDSAMYLCASSPRTSGRGRETQYFGPGTRLLVL.

The chain joins TRBV5-1 to TRBJ2-1, with D possibly matching TRBD2 (6 bases). In germline, CDR1 is SGHRS, CDR2 YFSETQ. Deletions cut 3 bases from V and 5 bases from J, with 15 bases between. The CDR3 has 15 amino acids. The DNA of the CDR3 is TGCGCCAGCAGCTCCACTAGCTACCCCGACAATGAGCAGTTCTTC. It codes for CASSSTSYPDNEQFF. Full variable domain (rest looked up from reference TRBV5-1 and TRBJ2-1): KAGVTQTPRYLIKTRGQQVTLSCSPISGHRSVSWYQQTPGQGLQFLFEYFSETQRNKGNFPGRFSGRQFSNSRSEMNVSTLELGDSALYLCASSSTSYPDNEQFFGPGTRLTVL.

The chain couples TRBV5-5 to TRBJ2-7; 8 bases map to TRBD1. Germline V gene data show CDR1 as SGHKS and CDR2 as YYEKEE (reference sequence). J lost 2 bases, V lost 1 base, and 8 bases had no gene match. This CDR3 is built from 16 residues. The CDR3 nucleotides are TGTGCCAGCAGCTTGTCCCCAGGGGGCTACCCCTACGAGCAGTACTTC. This sequence encodes CASSLSPGGYPYEQYF.

The rearrangement uses TRBV5-1 and TRBJ2-1; 7 bases line up with TRBD2. The CDR3 contains 15 residues. The V segment lost 2 bases and the J segment 8 bases; nucleotides outside the gene matches: 10. Germline V gene data show CDR1 as SGHRS and CDR2 as YFSETQ. The DNA for the CDR3 is TGCGCCAGCAGCTTTGTGGGGGAGGGCCAAGATGAGCAGTTCTTC. It yields the protein CASSFVGEGQDEQFF.

As regards this clone: Germline is not matched at one junction end, which may reflect a read error. This sequence joins TRBV6-5 and TRBJ1-2, with a possible D match to TRBD1 (6 bases). In germline, CDR1 is MNHEY, CDR2 SVGAGI. The CDR3 is 15 residues long. The CDR3 protein is CASTYFSRGTMGYTF. In nucleotides, the CDR3 is TGTGCCAGCACTTACTTCAGCAGGGGCACTATGGGCTACACCTTC.

This clone was seen only a few times. This chain connects TRBV18 to TRBJ1-1; D unresolved. Trimming took off 2 bases at V and 1 base at J, with 2 bases between the two ends. The germline V gene encodes CDR1 KGHSH and CDR2 LQKENI. The CDR3 consists of 12 residues. The CDR3 sequence: CASSPANTEAFF. CDR3 coding DNA: TGTGCCAGCTCACCAGCGAACACTGAAGCTTTCTTT. Complete variable domain (other parts from reference TRBV18 and TRBJ1-1): NAGVMQNPRHLVRRRGQEARLRCSPMKGHSHVYWYRQLPEEGLKFMVYLQKENIIDESGMPKERFSAEFPKEGPSILRIQQVVRGDSAAYFCASSPANTEAFFGQGTRLTVV.

This chain connects TRBV11-2 to TRBJ2-5, with TRBD1 matching 10 bases. The CDR3 contains 17 residues. Germline-derived CDR1 and CDR2 are SGHAT and FQNNGV. Trimming cost V 2 bases and J 1 base; bases outside gene matches: 7. The chain's CDR3 is CASSLIRQGAGQETQYF. The CDR3 region has the DNA TGTGCCAGCAGCTTAATCCGACAGGGGGCTGGCCAAGAGACCCAGTACTTC.

The chain uses TRBV12-5 and TRBJ2-3; 9 nucleotides align to TRBD1. V lost 5 bases, J lost 12 bases, and 6 bases stayed unmatched. The CDR3 runs to 12 residues. Germline V gives CDR1 LGHNT, CDR2 FRNRAP. The CDR3 DNA is TGTGCTAGTGGTCTCACAGGGGGCGTCCAGTATTTT. Protein sequence: CASGLTGGVQYF.

The CDR3 nucleotides are TGTGCCTGGAAGGACAGGGGCTTGCACTCCTACAATGAGCAGTTCTTC. Translation: CAWKDRGLHSYNEQFF. V and J are TRBV30 and TRBJ2-1, with 9 positions matching TRBD1. The CDR3 is 16 amino acids. Germline loops: CDR1 GTSNPN, CDR2 SVGIG (reference sequence). Trimming cost V 4 bases and J 0 bases; bases outside gene matches: 7.

CDR3 protein: CASRDSGKEGYTF. Here the CDR3 DNA reads TGTGCCAGTAGGGATTCAGGCAAGGAGGGCTACACCTTC. The chain carries TRBV19 and TRBJ1-2; no definite D call. The CDR3 loop spans 13 amino acids. V was clipped by 6 bases and J by 8 bases, with 16 bases between them. Germline values: CDR1 LNHDA, CDR2 SQIVND (reference sequence).

The rearrangement joins TRBV5-4 to TRBJ2-7; TRBD2 agrees at 12 bases. The CDR3 consists of 17 residues. CDR1 and CDR2 from the germline V gene are SGHNT and YYREEE (reference sequence). V shed 0 bases and J 1 base; nucleotides not matched to a gene: 5. The CDR3 nucleotides read TGTGCCAGCAGCTTGGCGGCTAGCGGGAGGGCGTCCTACGAGCAGTACTTC. Protein product: CASSLAASGRASYEQYF.

This chain links TRBV19 with TRBJ2-1, with TRBD2 matching over 13 bases. Germline CDR1 LNHDA, CDR2 SQIVND (reference sequence). Trimming took 9 bases from V and 7 from J; bases not matched to a gene: 6. This CDR3 contains 14 residues. CDR3 residues: CASRLAGGGNEQFF. The CDR3 coding sequence is TGTGCCAGCAGACTAGCGGGGGGTGGGAATGAGCAGTTCTTC.

This clone was seen a few times. V gene TRBV7-2 combines with J gene TRBJ2-1; 7 nucleotides line up with TRBD2. CDR3 length equals 14 residues. Losses at the gene ends were 5 bases for V and 5 bases for J; bases not matched to a gene: 6. Germline V gene sequence: CDR1 SGHTA, CDR2 FQGNSA. The CDR3: CASSPKTSDNEQFF. In DNA, the CDR3 is TGTGCCAGCAGCCCTAAAACTAGCGACAATGAGCAGTTCTTC.

The V gene is TRBV5-5, the J gene TRBJ2-7; perhaps TRBD2 as D (5 bases). The germline gives CDR1 SGHKS, CDR2 YYEKEE (reference sequence). The CDR3 runs 14 residues. V was trimmed by 4 bases and J by 0 bases, leaving 11 bases between them. Here the CDR3 reads CASSIRGSSYEQYF. The CDR3 nucleotides are TGTGCCAGCAGCATTCGAGGGAGCTCCTACGAGCAGTACTTC.

The CDR3 spells CASSQGGNSNQPQHF. The CDR3 DNA is TGTGCCAGCAGCCAGGGGGGGAATAGCAATCAGCCCCAGCATTTT. This chain uses TRBV6-1 with TRBJ1-5; 7 bases are shared with TRBD1. Trimming removed 6 bases from V and 0 bases from J; junction bases left unmatched: 5. The CDR3 is 15 residues long. From germline, CDR1 is MNHNS and CDR2 SASEGT.

The chain employs TRBV7-2 and TRBJ2-7, with D possibly TRBD1 on 6 matching bases. The CDR3 totals 17 residues. The V end was cut by 1 base, the J end by 3 bases, with 19 bases between. CDR1 is SGHTA, CDR2 FQGNSA, per germline. The CDR3 is CASSLDFLGRGYYEQYF. In DNA, the CDR3 is TGTGCCAGCAGCTTAGATTTTCTGGGCAGGGGTTACTACGAGCAGTACTTC.

The V gene is TRBV7-9, the J gene TRBJ1-6; D is possibly TRBD1 (5 bases). Between the trimmed V and J ends, which lost 5 bases and 10 bases, there was a span of 12 bases. The CDR3 extends over 13 amino acids. CDR1 and CDR2 (germline): SEHNR, FQNEAQ (reference sequence). CDR3 protein: CASSLPGDSPLHF. For the CDR3, the DNA is TGTGCCAGCAGCCTGCCCGGGGACTCACCCCTCCACTTT.

This chain connects TRBV30 to TRBJ1-2, with TRBD1 matching over 9 bases. Trimming took 3 bases from V and 5 from J; bases not matched to a gene: 10. CDR1 and CDR2 (germline): GTSNPN, SVGIG (reference sequence). The CDR3 is made up of 15 amino acids. The DNA of the CDR3 is TGTGCCTGGAGCTCCTTGGACAGGGGTGGTTATGGCTACACCTTC. Its translation is CAWSSLDRGGYGYTF.

This clone showed up just a few times. V gene TRBV10-3 combines with J gene TRBJ2-7; possibly TRBD2 for D (5 bases). The CDR3 consists of 12 residues. V lost 7 bases, J lost 4 bases, and 11 bases lay in between. The germline V gene encodes CDR1 ENHRY and CDR2 SYGVKD. The CDR3 DNA follows: TGTGCCATCACCGACGGGGTATACGAGCAGTACTTC. Amino acid sequence: CAITDGVYEQYF.

V gene TRBV18 combines with J gene TRBJ2-5; D is undetermined. V lost 0 bases and J 4 bases, leaving 9 bases between the germline ends. The CDR3 has 14 residues. CDR1 is KGHSH, CDR2 LQKENI, per germline. In nucleotides, the CDR3 is TGTGCCAGCTCACCACCCGAACGTCGAGAGACCCAGTACTTC. Translated: CASSPPERRETQYF.

The gene calls are TRBV19 and TRBJ1-1, with D tentatively TRBD1 (6 bases). This CDR3 is built from 14 residues. Trimming shortened V by 4 bases and J by 10 bases, and 19 bases separated the two germline ends. From germline, CDR1 is LNHDA and CDR2 SQIVND (reference sequence). CDR3 nucleotides: TGTGCCAGTAGTACCGTGGGGCTACAGGGAGGAGCTTTCTTT. It yields the protein CASSTVGLQGGAFF.

This chain links TRBV9 with TRBJ1-1; TRBD1 aligns across 10 bases. This CDR3 region has 15 residues. With V trimmed by 0 bases and J by 5 bases, 4 bases remained unmatched. Germline CDR1 reads SGDLS; CDR2 reads YYNGEE. In DNA form, the CDR3 reads TGTGCCAGCAGCGTAGAAGGGACAGGGGTGACTGAAGCTTTCTTT. Its protein product is CASSVEGTGVTEAFF.